The entry below gives a single T cell receptor (beta chain) sequence along with its context. The specificity of this receptor is unknown. No base-level quality is on record; no much larger clone is a single base apart. These data come from a study of cytomegalovirus exposure and HLA in healthy donors (dated by TCRdb to 2015 to 2018). Turning to the overall study: According to an earlier analysis of 587 of the donors, about 179 million T cells yielded 90 million to 130 million unique TCR beta sequences and approximately 300 Gb of sequence data. About 300 gigabases of sequencing data and approximately 84 million unique TCR sequences were included in an early release covering roughly 700 HLA-typed donors. In a later analysis, previously published TCR beta repertoires from 550 to 700 donors were re-analyzed and high-resolution HLA genotyping was added so that TCR occurrence patterns could be studied. Every discovery cohort repertoire had been produced on one sequencing platform. Donor age, sex, ethnicity and CMV serostatus were compiled together with the repertoire data. High-throughput TCR immunosequencing, statistical association of individual TCRs with disease status, and machine learning were combined to predict cytomegalovirus infection status. The aim of the study was to test whether cataloging public T cell receptors could identify signatures of past pathogen exposure. The number of donors typed differed by locus, with roughly 629-640 for A, B, C, DRB1 and DQB1, approximately 500 for DQA1, some 570 for DPA1, and around 430 for DPB1. Class I and class II HLA loci were covered by the typing at four-digit resolution. A later genetic analysis took genome-wide SNP genotypes for about 55% of the 666 donors and used that subset as a discovery cohort. A separate validation cohort of some 130 different subjects was used in addition to the 666-subject first cohort. To decide whether each TCR beta V gene segment behaved as functional or pseudogenic, an earlier analysis of approximately 620 of the donors relied on high-throughput TCR beta sequencing. Rather than using new phenotypic data, the later analysis identified candidate immune exposures from TCR beta sequences and from how often those sequences occurred across donors. Using immunosequencing, the study profiled T cell repertoires from roughly 650 subjects and related those repertoires to cytomegalovirus serostatus. Across roughly 420 genotyped donors of the cohort, an average of approximately 220,000 unique TCR beta nucleotide sequences per donor were sequenced, and roughly 17% of those sequences were non-productive. About five DR-DQ haplotypes were treated as single units for association and clustering because of strong linkage in the cohort. Of the roughly 400 genotyped donors, approximately 83% fell in the genetic ancestry cluster associated with self-reported Caucasian donors.

The cohort consisted of approximately 690 healthy bone marrow donors. At the time of sampling, all cohort members were nominally healthy, though unrecorded immune exposures were likely present. The donor tested CMV seropositive and was one of the 289 seropositive cohort members. Each donor provided a peripheral blood sample, and peripheral blood mononuclear cells were used for TCR beta sequencing. Genomic DNA extraction from the blood cell samples was performed with the Qiagen DNeasy Blood Extraction Kit. The paper as a whole reports these results and caveats: CMV serostatus was the only immune exposure information available for the cohort. In an earlier analysis of roughly 560 of the donors, most TCR beta V segments were observed in productive rearrangements about 87% or about 30% of the time, broadly matching IMGT annotations. In a later analysis, some 17,000 TCR beta sequences were associated with specific HLA alleles at a false discovery rate of 0.05. In a later genetic analysis, a missense DCLRE1C variant was associated with V-gene and J-gene trimming of TCR beta chains, and the association was replicated in an independent cohort. In a later analysis, HLA-associated TCR beta chains showed more clonal expansion and lower generation probabilities than non-associated chains that were equally common. Correlated functional status among segregating V segments might reflect linkage disequilibrium, but an unknown experimental factor could not be ruled out. When HLA alleles, especially DR and DQ, strongly co-occurred, TCR associations were difficult to assign to individual alleles. In a later analysis, most CMV-associated TCR beta chains were found to appear HLA-restricted, with HLA associations seemingly driven largely by CMV exposure. A total of fewer than 200 TCR beta chains were listed by the study as associated with cytomegalovirus. A cluster of highly shared sequence variants was judged likely to be a technical artifact of the sequencing pipeline. Compared with the 666-donor mean, donors in an Asian-associated ancestry cluster had fewer N-insertions in productive TCRs, according to a later genetic analysis. A further reported finding was that TCR beta sequences accurately predicted the HLA-A and HLA-B alleles for most subjects in the first cohort. Presence/absence analyses assumed roughly uniform sequencing depth across donors, an assumption that may not hold. In this cohort, only TCR beta chains were sequenced, and detectable features were limited by the absence of alpha or paired-chain data. In both the original and validation cohorts, the classifier was reported to diagnose cytomegalovirus status with high specificity and sensitivity. The authors suggested that the approach could potentially be generalized to other disease states and immunological phenotypes. Several of the top co-occurrence clusters appeared to be linked to parvovirus B19, influenza, CMV and Epstein-Barr virus, according to a later analysis. A later analysis found that TCR association rates varied across HLA loci, with DRB1 alleles showing the most associated TCRs and HLA-C alleles the fewest. About 17 rarely observed V segments, including chromosome 9 orphons, were excluded from the earlier analysis of 550 to 700 of the donors because counts were too low. In vitro tests confirmed that three of the cytomegalovirus-associated TCR beta chains recognize cytomegalovirus antigens. Because HLA typing was unavailable for some donors at each locus, only the typed subset was used in association tests. Most TCR sequences were seen in very few donors, while some public TCRs were found in many individuals.

The library was made by the immunoSEQ multiplex PCR assay. The multiplex PCR relied on a mix of 60 forward primers for TCR Vbeta segments and 13 reverse primers for TCR Jbeta segments. The CDR3 region of rearranged TCR beta genes was amplified from genomic DNA by a multiplex PCR assay. Amplified TCR beta libraries were sequenced as 87-base-pair reads on the Illumina HiSeq System. Regarding the original processing steps: In a later analysis, some 80 million unique TCR beta chains were counted across the 500 to 850 repertoires, and about 10 million of these chains were shared by at least two donors. Raw reads were error-corrected and collapsed into unique sequences with a nearest-neighbor algorithm that merged closely related sequences to remove PCR and sequencing errors. CDR3 sequences were aligned to IMGT reference sequences to assign V, D and J gene segments. For a sequence to be retained, a match of at least six nucleotides was required to both a V gene segment and a J gene segment. A rearrangement was called productive if the CDR3 had no stop codons and remained in frame with V and J, and every other rearrangement was called non-productive. CDR3 was defined by IMGT convention, running from the second conserved V-encoded cysteine to the conserved J-encoded phenylalanine. Sequences without an unambiguous match to a single V gene segment were excluded from the earlier analysis of about 600 of the donors. An earlier analysis of 587 of the donors classified V segments as functional when productive rearrangements were above 56.7% and as segregating when the standard deviation between donors was above 5%. To diagnose cytomegalovirus status from the catalog of TCR beta chain sequences, a statistical classification framework was built. V and J gene assignment, in a later analysis, came from comparing TCR nucleotide sequences with IMGT/GENE-DB human TR gene sequences. In a later analysis, CDR3 sequences and most-parsimonious VDJ recombination scenarios were assigned using the TCRdist pipeline. A later analysis defined each TCR beta chain by its CDR3 amino acid sequence plus V-gene family, and excluded reads lacking a unique V-gene family. A later analysis removed 592 highly shared, low-generation-probability nucleotide sequences to deal with suspected cross-contamination and a sequencing artifact. A later analysis calculated a clonal expansion index for each public chain from normalized within-repertoire ranks of inferred template counts. A later analysis computed generation probabilities with a VDJ recombination model fitted to out-of-frame rearrangements, and checked the results against IGoR. In a later analysis, hypergeometric tests were used to score TCR-TCR, TCR-HLA and TCR-CMV co-occurrence, with a repertoire-size bias correction applied to TCR pairs. In a later analysis, false discovery rates were estimated by permuting HLA or CMV assignments 20 times. In a later analysis, co-occurring TCRs were grouped using DBSCAN, and TCRdist sequence similarity was added for clustering within HLA-allele-positive subsets. For co-occurrence clustering, repertoires with fewer than 30,000 or more than 120,000 public chains were excluded, along with five repertoires with anomalous nucleotide sharing. What TCRdb holds here is the immuneACCESS table cut down to in-frame rearrangements. Part of the clones is not present; checked against another copy, under half of the missing clones reflect an unresolved V gene, and the others are unexplained. V, J and clone size were drawn from that table, and D and trimming were deduced from the DNA. The sample table holds around 95,000 clones, of which just under 80% were seen once. Roughly 4.3% of the sample lies in the top ten.

This sequence originates from a middle-aged woman in good health and CMV-seropositive. Sequencing was done on a sample of PBMCs.

The bases read TGCGCCAGCAGCCCGGATCCCCTAGCGGGATGGGTGAATGAGCAGTTCTTC. This codes for CASSPDPLAGWVNEQFF. The sequence is built from TRBV5-1 and TRBJ2-1; the central 9 bases match TRBD2. The germline V and J ends show losses of 4 bases and 7 bases respectively, and no gene match explains 15 bases of the junction. The CDR3, from cysteine to phenylalanine, totals 17 residues. The read is trimmed to its CDR3 DNA, 51 bases read in frame from base 1. The germline V gene encodes CDR1 SGHRS and CDR2 YFSETQ.